A selection of T cell receptor beta chains follows, all from one sample in a study of blood T cells in healthy people across ages. TCRdb independently ran MiXCR on the 5' RACE reads; one entry per CDR3 protein. The sample records about 930,000 distinct CDR3 sequences, almost 30% being singletons. The same specimen was also included in a second study, on T cells of mothers and their children.

The sample was blood. The receptors here all came from a woman in her 40s in good health. CDR3s include the opening cysteine and the closing phenylalanine or tryptophan. The D gene is left open where the match is weak. Only some rows state a clone size, as once, few, many or a class for expanded clones.

v_gene,j_gene,d_gene,abundance,CDR3nt,CDR3aa
TRBV29-1,TRBJ1-2,NA,NA,TGCAGCGTTATCCCCACCCATCAGGACTATGGCTACACCTTC,CSVIPTHQDYGYTF
TRBV12-3/TRBV12-4,TRBJ2-3,NA,many,TGTGCCAGCAGATTTTCCCTGGATACGCAGTATTTT,CASRFSLDTQYF
TRBV11-2,TRBJ1-2,NA,NA,TGTGCCAGCAGCCCCGGGGGGGCGCGGAATGGCTACACCTTC,CASSPGGARNGYTF
TRBV20-1,TRBJ2-3,TRBD2,few,TGCGGTGCTAGAAATGGCGGGGGGGCGCAAGATGCGCAGTATTTT,CGARNGGGAQDAQYF
TRBV11-2,TRBJ2-3,TRBD2,NA,TGTGCCAGCAGAAGCGGGGGCCTGCTCACAGATACGCAGTATTTT,CASRSGGLLTDTQYF
TRBV7-2,TRBJ2-4,NA,many,TGTGCCAGCAGCTTCCAGGTAGCCAAAAACATTCAGTACTTC,CASSFQVAKNIQYF
TRBV7-2,TRBJ2-7,NA,NA,TGTGCCAGCAGCTTAGGTTTCGGGTACTCCGAGCAGTACTTC,CASSLGFGYSEQYF
TRBV30,TRBJ1-1,NA,NA,TGTGCCTGGGCCCGGGTCCTAGATAACACTGAAGCTTTCTTT,CAWARVLDNTEAFF
TRBV5-6,TRBJ2-2,NA,NA,TGTGCCAGCAGCTTGGGAGTCAGCGCGAACACCGGGGAGCTGTTTTTT,CASSLGVSANTGELFF
TRBV12-3/TRBV12-4,TRBJ2-7,NA,many,TGTGCCAGCAGACGGACGGCGGGCTCCTACGAGCAGTACTTC,CASRRTAGSYEQYF
TRBV7-2,TRBJ2-6,NA,many,TGTGCCAGCAGCTTAGAGGGGACTGGGGCCAACGTCCTGACTTTC,CASSLEGTGANVLTF
TRBV20-1,TRBJ2-3,NA,NA,TGCAGTGCTAGAGCGGTACAGGGAGCAGCAGATACGCAGTATTTT,CSARAVQGAADTQYF
TRBV29-1,TRBJ1-2,NA,few,TGCAGCGTTGAACCGGGGGGCCAAGGCCATGGCGACACCTTC,CSVEPGGQGHGDTF
TRBV5-1,TRBJ2-7,NA,NA,TGCGCCAGCAGCGCCACATTTACCTACGAGCAGTACTTC,CASSATFTYEQYF
TRBV24-1,TRBJ1-2,NA,few,TGTGCCACCAGTGATCCTGCCGGGGAAACCTATGGCTACACCTTC,CATSDPAGETYGYTF
TRBV20-1,TRBJ1-5,NA,NA,TGCAGTGCTATCCGGAGCAATCAGCCCCAGCATTTT,CSAIRSNQPQHF
TRBV20-1,TRBJ1-1,NA,few,TGCAGTGCGAGGACCCTTAACGGGAACACTGAAGCTTTCTTT,CSARTLNGNTEAFF
TRBV12-3/TRBV12-4,TRBJ2-1,NA,NA,TGTGCCAGCAGTTTTTTTGAGCTTCCGGTGACAGTTCGGGGGAAATCCTACCATGAGCAGTTCTTC,CASSFFELPVTVRGKSYHEQFF
TRBV5-1,TRBJ1-2,NA,NA,TGCGCCAGCAGCGTGTCACCTGAGGCCCCGGATGGCTACACCTTC,CASSVSPEAPDGYTF
TRBV29-1,TRBJ2-7,NA,NA,TGCAGCGTTGCAGAAACAGGGAGCTCCTACAATGAGCAGTACTTC,CSVAETGSSYNEQYF
TRBV7-2,TRBJ1-1,NA,few,TGTGCCAGCAGCCCAGTCGACAGCCCCTATTCTGAAGCTTTCTTT,CASSPVDSPYSEAFF
TRBV20-1,TRBJ2-7,NA,NA,TGCAGTGCCGGGGTTGGGGATTACTACGAGCAGTACTTC,CSAGVGDYYEQYF
TRBV4-1,TRBJ2-7,NA,NA,TGCGCCAGCAGCCAAGATTTGCGGCGGAGCCCCTCCTACGAGCAGTACTTC,CASSQDLRRSPSYEQYF
TRBV5-1,TRBJ2-7,NA,NA,TGCGCCAGCAGTGAGGGGGGGCGCGGGTACGAGCAGTACTTC,CASSEGGRGYEQYF